The 6 T cell receptor beta chains below were found in one sample sequenced in a study of blood T cells in healthy people across ages. PCR was performed a second time for about 6 to 12 cycles using a sample-barcoded 5' primer and a J-beta primer mix. TCRdb reprocessed the 5' RACE reads with MiXCR, giving one entry per CDR3 protein. This repertoire shows about 1.4 million distinct CDR3 sequences, 59% found once; its top ten account for 5% to 7%. The sequencing input was blood. These receptors all stem from a man aged 18 to 35 in good health.

This clonotype was observed a handful of times. This chain uses TRBV4-1 with TRBJ2-7, with D hard to call. V was pared by 3 bases and J by 0 bases, with 3 bases between. Germline V gene data show CDR1 as MGHRA and CDR2 as YSYEKL. This CDR3 comprises 12 residues. The CDR3 nucleotides are TGCGCCAGCAGCCATAACTCCTACGAGCAGTACTTC. As protein: CASSHNSYEQYF.

The V call is TRBV4-3, the J call TRBJ1-1; a weak D match, TRBD1 (6 bases). This CDR3 contains 17 residues. The germline CDR1 and CDR2 sequences are LGHNA and YSLEER. Trimming cost V 1 base and J 1 base, with 16 bases left between them. This chain's CDR3 is CASSQGVPGEGNTEAFF. As DNA, the CDR3 is TGCGCCAGCAGCCAAGGGGTACCAGGGGAGGGGAACACTGAAGCTTTCTTT.

The chain recombines TRBV9 with TRBJ2-4, with D unresolved. The V and J ends lost 3 bases and 6 bases respectively, with 7 bases between them. The CDR3 length is 12 residues. Germline assignment: CDR1 SGDLS and CDR2 YYNGEE. CDR3 bases: TGTGCCAGCAGCGGAGAAACAAACATTCAGTACTTC. Residues: CASSGETNIQYF. The entire variable domain, with the rest obtained from reference TRBV9 and TRBJ2-4, is as follows: DSGVTQTPKHLITATGQRVTLRCSPRSGDLSVYWYQQSLDQGLQFLIQYYNGEERAKGNILERFSAQQFPDLHSELNLSSLELGDSALYFCASSGETNIQYFGAGTRLSVL.

The J gene is TRBJ2-1, the V gene TRBV24-1; a possible D gene is TRBD1 (6 bases). This CDR3 region has 15 residues. CDR1 is KGHDR and CDR2 is SFDVKD in the germline V gene. The V end was cut by 2 bases, the J end by 8 bases, with 15 bases between. The CDR3 region has the DNA TGTGCCACCAGTGATTGGGGTCTACAGGGCTATGAGCAGTTCTTC. It yields the protein CATSDWGLQGYEQFF.

V is TRBV4-2 and J is TRBJ1-4; maybe TRBD1 (5 bases). This CDR3 spans 16 amino acids. Trimming removed 3 bases from V and 8 bases from J, with 19 bases in between. The germline CDR1 and CDR2 sequences are LGHNA and YNFKEQ. The CDR3 DNA follows: TGTGCCAGCAGCCATATTAGGAGGGGCGATAGCGAAAAACTGTTTTTT. This encodes CASSHIRRGDSEKLFF.

Only a few counts were recorded for this clonotype. This chain uses TRBV5-5 with TRBJ2-3; 8 positions match TRBD1. J gave up 2 bases and V 1 base, and 9 bases lay outside the gene matches. The germline V gene encodes CDR1 SGHKS and CDR2 YYEKEE (reference sequence). The CDR3 extends over 17 amino acids. CDR3 protein: CASSLRVTGAFTDTQYF. The CDR3 DNA is TGTGCCAGCAGCTTGAGAGTGACAGGGGCCTTCACAGATACGCAGTATTTT.